Below are 8 T cell receptor beta chains sequenced from a single sample in a study of patients and donors after allogeneic stem cell transplantation. TCRdb reanalysed the RT-PCR reads using MiXCR and keeps one entry per CDR3 protein. The sample records about 960,000 distinct CDR3 sequences, 15% to 20% being singletons. Sequencing was carried out using blood, either unsorted or a sorted T cell fraction (not recorded which). These TCRs come from a human donor who was either an allogeneic HSCT recipient or a stem cell or donor lymphocyte infusion donor (not recorded which). It is not recorded whose cells these are; they may come from a transplant donor.

The genes are TRBV4-3 and TRBJ2-3; D remains ambiguous. Germline V gene data show CDR1 as LGHNA and CDR2 as YSLEER. V lost 4 bases, J lost 6 bases, and 23 bases lay in between. There are 17 residues in the CDR3. CDR3 nucleotide sequence: TGCGCCAGCAGCCCTGCGTTAGGGCTAGGCCGTCGGGATACGCAGTATTTT. It yields the protein CASSPALGLGRRDTQYF.

This clonotype was counted between two and nine times. J is TRBJ2-7 and V is TRBV7-9, with 7 bases that match TRBD1. V dropped 4 bases and J dropped 3; count of bases not matched to a gene: 9. The length of the CDR3 is 15 residues. Germline loops: CDR1 SEHNR, CDR2 FQNEAQ (reference sequence). This chain's CDR3 is CASSWGQSSLYEQYF. The CDR3 bases are TGTGCCAGCAGCTGGGGACAGAGTTCCCTCTACGAGCAGTACTTC. The full variable domain, completed using reference TRBV7-9 and TRBJ2-7, is DTGVSQNPRHKITKRGQNVTFRCDPISEHNRLYWYRQTLGQGPEFLTYFQNEAQLEKSRLLSDRFSAERPKGSFSTLEIQRTEQGDSAMYLCASSWGQSSLYEQYFGPGTRLTVT.

This clonotype was detected only a few times. The chain couples TRBV7-9 to TRBJ1-1, with TRBD1 identical over 7 bases. This CDR3 spans 15 amino acids. V shed 2 bases, J shed 4 bases, and the junction held 7 bases outside the gene matches. CDR1 and CDR2 (germline): SEHNR, FQNEAQ (reference sequence). In DNA form, the CDR3 reads TGTGCCAGCAGCTTACGGGAGGGGGCGAGCACTGAAGCTTTCTTT. Encoded protein: CASSLREGASTEAFF.

J is TRBJ2-4 and V is TRBV20-1; TRBD2 is a possible D gene (6 bases). The CDR3 loop spans 14 amino acids. From germline, CDR1 is DFQATT and CDR2 SNEGSKA (reference sequence). The V end was cut by 6 bases, the J end by 3 bases, with 15 bases between. The DNA for the CDR3 is TGCAGTGCGGGGGGTAAAGGGTTCAAAAACATTCAGTACTTC. Translation: CSAGGKGFKNIQYF.

This clonotype was detected only a few times. The chain links TRBV4-2 to TRBJ2-7; 8 bases map to TRBD2. Trimming took 4 bases from V and 4 from J; bases not matched to a gene: 9. Germline V gene data show CDR1 as LGHNA and CDR2 as YNFKEQ. CDR3 length equals 15 residues. The CDR3 protein is CASSPSRTSPYEQYF. The CDR3 DNA reads as TGTGCCAGCAGCCCCTCGAGGACTAGCCCATACGAGCAGTACTTC.

This clonotype was counted only a few times. This chain uses TRBV5-1 with TRBJ1-1, with D possibly being TRBD1 (5 bases). Trimming removed 0 bases from V and 2 bases from J, with 17 bases in between. In germline, CDR1 is SGHRS, CDR2 YFSETQ. The CDR3 consists of 17 residues. DNA of the CDR3: TGCGCCAGCAGCTTGGGACAGCTTACGATCGGCAACACTGAAGCTTTCTTT. Translating it yields CASSLGQLTIGNTEAFF.

The chain joins TRBV5-1 to TRBJ1-1, with D possibly being TRBD1 (5 bases). The CDR3 runs to 13 residues. Germline lookup yields CDR1 SGHRS and CDR2 YFSETQ. Between the trimmed V and J ends, which lost 7 bases and 4 bases, there was a span of 14 bases. The CDR3 DNA reads as TGCGCCAGCTCTGGGGGGATGACCACTGAAGCTTTCTTT. Translated: CASSGGMTTEAFF. Filled out from reference TRBV5-1 and TRBJ1-1, the complete variable domain reads KAGVTQTPRYLIKTRGQQVTLSCSPISGHRSVSWYQQTPGQGLQFLFEYFSETQRNKGNFPGRFSGRQFSNSRSEMNVSTLELGDSALYLCASSGGMTTEAFFGQGTRLTVV.

The table lists this clonotype with a few counts. J is TRBJ1-6 and V is TRBV15, with no clear D. The CDR3 sequence is 15 residues long. V lost 1 base to trimming and J lost 10 bases, with 14 bases between them. Germline CDR1 reads LNHNV; CDR2 reads YYDKDF (reference sequence). CDR3 sequence reads: CATSRAGSQGSPLHF. DNA of the CDR3: TGTGCCACCAGCAGAGCTGGCAGCCAAGGGTCACCCCTCCACTTT.